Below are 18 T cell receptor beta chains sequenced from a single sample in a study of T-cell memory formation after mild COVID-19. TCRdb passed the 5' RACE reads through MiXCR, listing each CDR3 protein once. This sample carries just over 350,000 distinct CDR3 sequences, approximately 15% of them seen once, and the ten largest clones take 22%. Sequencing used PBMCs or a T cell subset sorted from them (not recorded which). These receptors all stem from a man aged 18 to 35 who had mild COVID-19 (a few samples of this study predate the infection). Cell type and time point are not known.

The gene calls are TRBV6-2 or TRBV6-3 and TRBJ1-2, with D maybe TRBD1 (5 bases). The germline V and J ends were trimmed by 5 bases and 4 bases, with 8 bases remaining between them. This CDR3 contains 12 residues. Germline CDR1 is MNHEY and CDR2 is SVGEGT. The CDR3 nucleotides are TGTGCCAGCAGTGAGACAGCCTATGGCTACACCTTC. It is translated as CASSETAYGYTF.

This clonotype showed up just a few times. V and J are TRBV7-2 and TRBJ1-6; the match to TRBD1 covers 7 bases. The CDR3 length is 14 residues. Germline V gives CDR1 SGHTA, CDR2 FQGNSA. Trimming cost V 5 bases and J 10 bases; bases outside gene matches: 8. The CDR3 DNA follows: TGTGCCAGCAGCCCCAGGGGGAGGGACTCACCCCTCCACTTT. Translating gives CASSPRGRDSPLHF.

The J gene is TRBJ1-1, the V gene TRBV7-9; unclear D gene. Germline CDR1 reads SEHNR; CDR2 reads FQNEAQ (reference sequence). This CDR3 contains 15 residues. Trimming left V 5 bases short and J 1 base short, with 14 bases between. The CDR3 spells CASSPYGVRNTEAFF. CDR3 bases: TGTGCCAGCAGCCCGTACGGGGTAAGGAACACTGAAGCTTTCTTT. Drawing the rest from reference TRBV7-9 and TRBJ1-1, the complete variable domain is DTGVSQNPRHKITKRGQNVTFRCDPISEHNRLYWYRQTLGQGPEFLTYFQNEAQLEKSRLLSDRFSAERPKGSFSTLEIQRTEQGDSAMYLCASSPYGVRNTEAFFGQGTRLTVV.

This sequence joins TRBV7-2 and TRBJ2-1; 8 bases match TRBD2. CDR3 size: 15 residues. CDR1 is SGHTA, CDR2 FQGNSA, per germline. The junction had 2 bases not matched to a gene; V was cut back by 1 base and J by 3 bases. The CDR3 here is CASSLGGGIYNEQFF. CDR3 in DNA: TGTGCCAGCAGCTTAGGCGGGGGGATCTACAATGAGCAGTTCTTC. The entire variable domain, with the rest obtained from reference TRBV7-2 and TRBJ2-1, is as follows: GAGVSQSPSNKVTEKGKDVELRCDPISGHTALYWYRQSLGQGLEFLIYFQGNSAPDKSGLPSDRFSAERTGGSVSTLTIQRTQQEDSAVYLCASSLGGGIYNEQFFGPGTRLTVL.

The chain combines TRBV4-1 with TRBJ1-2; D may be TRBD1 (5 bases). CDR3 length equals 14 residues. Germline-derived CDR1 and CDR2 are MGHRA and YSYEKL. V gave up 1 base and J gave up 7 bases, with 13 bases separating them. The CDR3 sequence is CASSQGGGAGGYTF. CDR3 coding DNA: TGCGCCAGCAGCCAAGGGGGGGGAGCTGGTGGCTACACCTTC.

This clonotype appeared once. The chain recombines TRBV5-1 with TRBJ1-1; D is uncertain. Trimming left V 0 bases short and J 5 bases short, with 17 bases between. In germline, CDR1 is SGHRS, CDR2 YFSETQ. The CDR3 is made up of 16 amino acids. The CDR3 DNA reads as TGCGCCAGCAGCTTGGATTTCCCTGGGGTAGGGACTGAAGCTTTCTTT. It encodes CASSLDFPGVGTEAFF.

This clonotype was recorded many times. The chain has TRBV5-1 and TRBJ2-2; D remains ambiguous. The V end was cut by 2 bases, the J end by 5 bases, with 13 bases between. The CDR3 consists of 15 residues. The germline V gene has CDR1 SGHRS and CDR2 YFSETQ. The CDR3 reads CASSFGERWTGELFF. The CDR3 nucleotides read TGCGCCAGCAGCTTTGGGGAAAGATGGACCGGGGAGCTGTTTTTT. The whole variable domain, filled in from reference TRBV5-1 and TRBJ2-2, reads KAGVTQTPRYLIKTRGQQVTLSCSPISGHRSVSWYQQTPGQGLQFLFEYFSETQRNKGNFPGRFSGRQFSNSRSEMNVSTLELGDSALYLCASSFGERWTGELFFGEGSRLTVL.

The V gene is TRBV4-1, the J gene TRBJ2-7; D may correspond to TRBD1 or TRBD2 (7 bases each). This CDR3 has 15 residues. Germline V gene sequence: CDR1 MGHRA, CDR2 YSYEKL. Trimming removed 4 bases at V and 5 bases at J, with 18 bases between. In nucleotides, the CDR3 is TGCGCCAGCAGCCCCCTCGGGCCAGGGGGGGACGAGCAGTACTTC. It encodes CASSPLGPGGDEQYF.

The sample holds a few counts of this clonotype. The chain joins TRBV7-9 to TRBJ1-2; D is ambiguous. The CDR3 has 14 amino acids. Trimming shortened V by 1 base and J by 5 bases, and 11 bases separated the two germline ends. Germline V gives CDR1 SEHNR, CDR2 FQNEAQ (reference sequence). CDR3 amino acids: CASSLELVGYGYTF. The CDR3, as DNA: TGTGCCAGCAGCTTAGAACTTGTCGGGTATGGCTACACCTTC.

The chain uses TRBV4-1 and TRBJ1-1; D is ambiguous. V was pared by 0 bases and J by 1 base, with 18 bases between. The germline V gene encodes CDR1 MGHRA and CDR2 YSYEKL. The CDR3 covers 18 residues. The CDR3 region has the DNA TGCGCCAGCAGCCAAGATCGGACCCCCACGGCGGGGAACACTGAAGCTTTCTTT. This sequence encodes CASSQDRTPTAGNTEAFF.

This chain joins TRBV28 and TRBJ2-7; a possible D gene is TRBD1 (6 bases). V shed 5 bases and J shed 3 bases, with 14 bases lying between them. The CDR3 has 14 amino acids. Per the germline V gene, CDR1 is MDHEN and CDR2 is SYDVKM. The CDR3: CASSPAQGIYEQYV. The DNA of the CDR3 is TGTGCCAGCAGTCCTGCACAGGGTATCTACGAGCAGTACGTC.

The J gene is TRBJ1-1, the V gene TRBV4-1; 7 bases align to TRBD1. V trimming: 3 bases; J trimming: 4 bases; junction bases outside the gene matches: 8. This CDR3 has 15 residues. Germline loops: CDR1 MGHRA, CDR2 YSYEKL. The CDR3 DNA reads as TGCGCCAGCAGCCAGATCGACAGGGAAGTCACTGAAGCTTTCTTT. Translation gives CASSQIDREVTEAFF.

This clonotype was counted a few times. CDR3 amino acids: CASSPTGLATDTQYF. The CDR3 coding sequence is TGCGCCAGCAGCCCAACGGGACTAGCAACAGATACGCAGTATTTT. The chain has TRBV5-1 and TRBJ2-3; 9 bases are a match to TRBD2. The germline V gene encodes CDR1 SGHRS and CDR2 YFSETQ. This CDR3 is 15 amino acids long. J was trimmed by 3 bases and V by 4 bases; bases with no gene match: 6.

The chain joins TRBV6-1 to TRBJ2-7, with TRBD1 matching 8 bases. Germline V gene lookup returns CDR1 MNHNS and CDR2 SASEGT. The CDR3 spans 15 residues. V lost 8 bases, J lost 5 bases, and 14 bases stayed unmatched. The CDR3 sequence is CASASWSAGGHEQYV. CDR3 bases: TGTGCCAGCGCCTCTTGGTCGGCAGGGGGCCACGAGCAGTACGTC.

Here the CDR3 reads CASRNTANLGQDYGYTF. The DNA of the CDR3 is TGTGCCAGCAGAAATACGGCTAATCTCGGGCAAGACTATGGCTACACCTTC. The chain has TRBV12-3 or TRBV12-4 and TRBJ1-2, with D uncertain. The CDR3 loop spans 17 amino acids. Trimming stripped 6 bases from V and 3 bases from J, with 23 bases between.

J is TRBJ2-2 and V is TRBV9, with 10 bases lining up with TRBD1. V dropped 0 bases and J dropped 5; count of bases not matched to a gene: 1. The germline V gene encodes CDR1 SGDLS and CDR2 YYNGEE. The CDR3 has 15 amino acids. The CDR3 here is CASSVGDRGTGELFF. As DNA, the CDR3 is TGTGCCAGCAGCGTAGGGGACAGGGGTACCGGGGAGCTGTTTTTT. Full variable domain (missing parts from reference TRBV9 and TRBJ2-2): DSGVTQTPKHLITATGQRVTLRCSPRSGDLSVYWYQQSLDQGLQFLIQYYNGEERAKGNILERFSAQQFPDLHSELNLSSLELGDSALYFCASSVGDRGTGELFFGEGSRLTVL.

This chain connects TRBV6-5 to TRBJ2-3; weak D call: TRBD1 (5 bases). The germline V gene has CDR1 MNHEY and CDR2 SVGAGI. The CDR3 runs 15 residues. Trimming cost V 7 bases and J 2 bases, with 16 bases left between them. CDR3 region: CASTVDTSSTDTQYF. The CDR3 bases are TGTGCCAGCACCGTGGACACCTCTTCCACAGATACGCAGTATTTT.

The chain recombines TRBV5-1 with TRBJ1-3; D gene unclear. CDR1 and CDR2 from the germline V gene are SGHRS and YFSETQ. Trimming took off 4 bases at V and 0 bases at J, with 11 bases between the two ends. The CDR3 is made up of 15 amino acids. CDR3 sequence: CASSPRTASGNTIYF. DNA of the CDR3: TGCGCCAGCAGCCCCCGGACCGCCTCTGGAAACACCATATATTTT.